This T cell receptor (beta chain) was captured by sequencing in a study of blood T cell repertoires in COVID-19. As for the study in general: Both acute and convalescent COVID-19 samples were obtained from the United States, Italy and Spain.

Germline CDR1 SGHRS, CDR2 YFSETQ. The V and J ends lost 2 bases and 0 bases respectively, with 11 bases between them. This CDR3 comprises 15 residues. The repertoire was sequenced with immunoSEQ multiplex PCR; TCRdb's copy has only in-frame clones and lacks some. The data show hundreds of thousands of clones, 85% to 90% seen once. Adults between roughly 18 and 90 years of age took part from 20 to 25 US areas. Membership in each cohort depended on participant-reported clinical history. Recovered Cohort 3 donors showed two negative PCRs, clearance, or symptom resolution. This clonotype was sampled from a woman aged 50 to 65 who had recovered from COVID-19. This rearrangement joins TRBV5-1 to TRBJ1-2, with D perhaps TRBD1 (6 bases). The sample was PBMCs or T cells enriched from blood (not recorded which). The CDR3 nucleotides read TGCGCCAGCAGCTTAACAGGGAGTTCTAACTATGGCTACACCTTC. Its protein product is CASSLTGSSNYGYTF.